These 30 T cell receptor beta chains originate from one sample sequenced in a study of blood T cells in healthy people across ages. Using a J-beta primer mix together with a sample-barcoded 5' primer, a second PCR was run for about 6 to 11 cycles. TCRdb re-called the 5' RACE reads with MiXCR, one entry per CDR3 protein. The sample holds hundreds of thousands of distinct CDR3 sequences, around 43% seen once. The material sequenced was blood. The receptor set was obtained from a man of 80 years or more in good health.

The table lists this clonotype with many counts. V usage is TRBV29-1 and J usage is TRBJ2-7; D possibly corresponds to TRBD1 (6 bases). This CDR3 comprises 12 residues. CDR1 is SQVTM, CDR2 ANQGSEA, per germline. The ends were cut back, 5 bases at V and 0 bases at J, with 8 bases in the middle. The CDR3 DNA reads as TGCAGCGTTACAGGGTCCTCCTACGAGCAGTACTTC. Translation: CSVTGSSYEQYF.

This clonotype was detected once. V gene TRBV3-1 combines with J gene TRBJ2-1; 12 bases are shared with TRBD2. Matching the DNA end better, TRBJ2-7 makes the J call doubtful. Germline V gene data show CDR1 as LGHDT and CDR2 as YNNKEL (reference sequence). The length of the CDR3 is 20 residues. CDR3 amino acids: CASSQDLASGGAFLGNEQYF. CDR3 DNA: TGTGCCAGCAGCCAAGATCTTGCTAGCGGGGGGGCCTTTCTAGGCAATGAGCAGTACTTC.

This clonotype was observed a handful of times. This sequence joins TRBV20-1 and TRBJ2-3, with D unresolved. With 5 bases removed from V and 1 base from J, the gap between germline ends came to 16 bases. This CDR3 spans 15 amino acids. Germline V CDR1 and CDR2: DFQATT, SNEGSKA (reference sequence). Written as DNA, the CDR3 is TGCAGTGCTGGGTCCCGGCATGTCGGCACAGATACGCAGTATTTT. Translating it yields CSAGSRHVGTDTQYF.

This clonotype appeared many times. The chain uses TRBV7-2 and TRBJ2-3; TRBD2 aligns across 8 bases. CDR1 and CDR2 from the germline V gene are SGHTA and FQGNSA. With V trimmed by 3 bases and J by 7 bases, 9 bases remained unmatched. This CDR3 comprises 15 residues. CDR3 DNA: TGTGCCAGCAGCTTGCCGGGACTAGAACGAAATACGCAGTATTTT. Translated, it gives CASSLPGLERNTQYF. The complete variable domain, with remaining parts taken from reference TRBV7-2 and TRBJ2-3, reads GAGVSQSPSNKVTEKGKDVELRCDPISGHTALYWYRQSLGQGLEFLIYFQGNSAPDKSGLPSDRFSAERTGGSVSTLTIQRTQQEDSAVYLCASSLPGLERNTQYFGPGTRLTVL.

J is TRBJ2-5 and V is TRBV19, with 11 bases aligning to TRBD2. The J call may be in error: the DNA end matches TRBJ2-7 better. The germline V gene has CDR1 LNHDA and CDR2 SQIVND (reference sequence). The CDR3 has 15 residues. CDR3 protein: CASSMSSSGRREQYF. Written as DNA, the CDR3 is TGTGCCAGTAGTATGTCGTCTAGCGGGAGGCGCGAGCAGTACTTC.

CDR3 DNA sequence: TGTGCCAGCACTCGACTAGCGGGAGGGCCGAACGGGGAGCTGTTTTTT. Translation: CASTRLAGGPNGELFF. This rearrangement joins TRBV5-8 to TRBJ2-2; the match to TRBD2 covers 14 bases. This CDR3 region has 16 residues. V lost 6 bases, J lost 7 bases, and 8 bases stayed unmatched. Germline V gives CDR1 SGHTS, CDR2 YDEGEE.

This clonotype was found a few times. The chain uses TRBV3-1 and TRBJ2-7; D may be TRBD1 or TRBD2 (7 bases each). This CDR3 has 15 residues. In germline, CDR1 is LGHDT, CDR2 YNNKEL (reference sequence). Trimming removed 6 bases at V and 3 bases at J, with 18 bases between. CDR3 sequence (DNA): TGTGCCAGCAGTAGAAAGCGGGACAGACTCTACGAGCAGTACTTC. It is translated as CASSRKRDRLYEQYF.

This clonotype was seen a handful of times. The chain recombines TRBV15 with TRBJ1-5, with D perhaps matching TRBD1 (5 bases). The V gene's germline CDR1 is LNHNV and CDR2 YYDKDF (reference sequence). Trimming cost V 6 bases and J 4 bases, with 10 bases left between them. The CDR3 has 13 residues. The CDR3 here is CATRSSGNQPQHF. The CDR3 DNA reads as TGTGCCACCAGGTCCTCAGGGAATCAGCCCCAGCATTTT.

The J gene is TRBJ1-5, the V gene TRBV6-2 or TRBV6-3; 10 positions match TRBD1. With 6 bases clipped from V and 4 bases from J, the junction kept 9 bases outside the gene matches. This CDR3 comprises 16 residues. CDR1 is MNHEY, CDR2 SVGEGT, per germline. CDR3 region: CASSQDRGRGNQPQHF. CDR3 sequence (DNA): TGTGCCAGCAGCCAAGACAGGGGGCGCGGTAATCAGCCCCAGCATTTT.

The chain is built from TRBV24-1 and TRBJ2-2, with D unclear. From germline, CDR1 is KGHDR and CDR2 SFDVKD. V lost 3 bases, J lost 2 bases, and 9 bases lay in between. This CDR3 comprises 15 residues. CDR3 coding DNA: TGTGCCACCAGTGATCGTGGTCGTAACACCGGGGAGCTGTTTTTT. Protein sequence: CATSDRGRNTGELFF.

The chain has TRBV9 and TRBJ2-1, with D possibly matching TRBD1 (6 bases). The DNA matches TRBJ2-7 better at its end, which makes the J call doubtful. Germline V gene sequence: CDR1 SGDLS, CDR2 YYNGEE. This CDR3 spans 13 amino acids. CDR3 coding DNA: TGTGCCAGCAGCGTAGTACAGGGCGGCGAGCAGTACTTC. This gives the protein CASSVVQGGEQYF.

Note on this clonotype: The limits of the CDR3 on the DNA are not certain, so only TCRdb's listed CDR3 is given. The CDR3 spells CSARVGEGIRSDTQYF. The chain combines TRBV20-1 with TRBJ2-3; the tabulated D call, TRBD2, remains unverified against the DNA. Germline CDR1 DFQATT, CDR2 SNEGSKA (reference sequence). The CDR3 totals 16 residues, both ends included.

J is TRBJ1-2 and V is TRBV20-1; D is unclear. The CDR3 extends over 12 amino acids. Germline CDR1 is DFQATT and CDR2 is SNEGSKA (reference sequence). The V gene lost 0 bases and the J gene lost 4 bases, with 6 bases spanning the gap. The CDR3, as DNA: TGCAGTGCTAGAGATCTCGGCTATGGCTACACCTTC. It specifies CSARDLGYGYTF.

The CDR3 reads CASSLGHGEGEQYF. CDR3 DNA: TGTGCCAGCAGCTTAGGACACGGGGAAGGTGAGCAGTACTTC. The rearrangement joins TRBV11-3 to TRBJ2-5; tentative D call: TRBD2 (5 bases). V was trimmed by 1 base and J by 11 bases, leaving 17 bases between them. Looked up from germline, CDR1 is SGHNT and CDR2 is YENEEA. CDR3 length equals 14 residues. Combining the CDR3 with reference TRBV11-3 and TRBJ2-5 gives the whole variable domain EAGVVQSPRYKIIEKKQPVAFWCNPISGHNTLYWYLQNLGQGPELLIRYENEEAVDDSQLPKDRFSAERLKGVDSTLKIQPAELGDSAVYLCASSLGHGEGEQYFGPGTRLLVL.

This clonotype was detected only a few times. In DNA, the CDR3 is TGTGCCAGCAGTTTGGGGACCCTCACAGATACGCAGTATTTT. It yields the protein CASSLGTLTDTQYF. This chain connects TRBV27 to TRBJ2-3; D tentatively reads TRBD1 or TRBD2 (5 bases each). CDR3 length: 14 residues. Deletions cut 3 bases from V and 2 bases from J, with 9 bases between. Germline assignment: CDR1 MNHEY and CDR2 SMNVEV (reference sequence).

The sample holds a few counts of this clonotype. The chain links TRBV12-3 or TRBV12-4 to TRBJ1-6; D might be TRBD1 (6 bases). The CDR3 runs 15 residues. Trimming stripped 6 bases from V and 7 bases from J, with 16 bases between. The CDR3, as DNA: TGTGCCAGCAGAACAAACAGGGATCTCAATTCACCCCTCCACTTT. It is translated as CASRTNRDLNSPLHF.

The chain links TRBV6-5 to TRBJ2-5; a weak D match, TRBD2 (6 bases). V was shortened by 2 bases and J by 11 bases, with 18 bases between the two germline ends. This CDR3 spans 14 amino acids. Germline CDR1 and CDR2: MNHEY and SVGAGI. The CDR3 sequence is CASSYVKGGNEQYF. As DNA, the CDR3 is TGTGCCAGCAGTTACGTCAAAGGCGGGAATGAGCAGTACTTC.

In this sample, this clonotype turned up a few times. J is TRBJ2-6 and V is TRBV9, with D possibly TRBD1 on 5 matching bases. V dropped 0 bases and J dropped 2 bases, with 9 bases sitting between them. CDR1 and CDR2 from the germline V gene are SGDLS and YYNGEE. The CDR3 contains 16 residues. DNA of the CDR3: TGTGCCAGCAGCGTAGCCTGGGGCACTGGGGCCAACGTCCTGACTTTC. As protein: CASSVAWGTGANVLTF.

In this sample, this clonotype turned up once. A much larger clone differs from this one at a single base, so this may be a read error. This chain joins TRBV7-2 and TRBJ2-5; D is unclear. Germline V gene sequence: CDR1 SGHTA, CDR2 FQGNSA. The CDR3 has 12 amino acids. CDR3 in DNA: TGTCCCAGCAGCCCGACGGTTGAAACCCAGTACTTC. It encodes CPSSPTVETQYF.

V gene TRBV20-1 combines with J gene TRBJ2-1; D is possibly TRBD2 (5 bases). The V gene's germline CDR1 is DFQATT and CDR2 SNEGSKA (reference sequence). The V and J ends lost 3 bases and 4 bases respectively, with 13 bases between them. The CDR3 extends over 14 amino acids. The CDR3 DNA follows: TGCAGTGCTAGGGCGGGCGCCACATACAATGAGCAGTTCTTC. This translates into CSARAGATYNEQFF.

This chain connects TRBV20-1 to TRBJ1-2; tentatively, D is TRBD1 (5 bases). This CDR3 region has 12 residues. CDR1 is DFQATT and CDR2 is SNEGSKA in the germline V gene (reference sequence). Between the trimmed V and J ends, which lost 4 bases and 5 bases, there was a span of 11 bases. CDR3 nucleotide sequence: TGCAGTGCTACTTTACCAGGGTATGGCTACACCTTC. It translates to CSATLPGYGYTF.

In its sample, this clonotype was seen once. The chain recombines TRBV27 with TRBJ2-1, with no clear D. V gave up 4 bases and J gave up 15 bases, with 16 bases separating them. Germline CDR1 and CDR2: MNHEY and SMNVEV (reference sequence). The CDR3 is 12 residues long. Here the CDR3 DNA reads TGTGCCAGCAGTTCGGTCTACCCTCCGATGTTCTTC. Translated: CASSSVYPPMFF.

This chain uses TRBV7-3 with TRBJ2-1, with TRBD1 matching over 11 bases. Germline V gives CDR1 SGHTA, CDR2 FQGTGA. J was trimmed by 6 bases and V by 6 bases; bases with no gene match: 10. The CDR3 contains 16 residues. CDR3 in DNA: TGTGCCAGCAGTCCCCCCGGGACAGGGGGTCTCAATGAGCAGTTCTTC. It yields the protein CASSPPGTGGLNEQFF.

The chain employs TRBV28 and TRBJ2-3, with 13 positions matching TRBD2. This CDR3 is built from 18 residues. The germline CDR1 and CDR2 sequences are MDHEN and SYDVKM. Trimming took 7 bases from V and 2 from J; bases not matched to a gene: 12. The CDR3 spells CASNPPGTSGVNTDTQYF. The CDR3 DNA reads TGTGCCAGCAACCCACCGGGGACTAGCGGGGTGAACACAGATACGCAGTATTTT.

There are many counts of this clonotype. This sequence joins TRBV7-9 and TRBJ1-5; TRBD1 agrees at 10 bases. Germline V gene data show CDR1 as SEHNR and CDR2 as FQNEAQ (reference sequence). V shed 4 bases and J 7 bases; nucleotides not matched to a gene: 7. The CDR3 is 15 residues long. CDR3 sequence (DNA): TGTGCCAGCAGCTCGGGACAGGGGCTATTGCAGCCCCAGCATTTT. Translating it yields CASSSGQGLLQPQHF.

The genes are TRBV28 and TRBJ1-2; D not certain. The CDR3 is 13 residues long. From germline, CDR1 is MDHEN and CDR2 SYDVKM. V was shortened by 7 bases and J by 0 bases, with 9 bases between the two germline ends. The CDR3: CASIGSPNYGYTF. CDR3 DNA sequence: TGTGCCAGCATAGGCAGTCCTAACTATGGCTACACCTTC.

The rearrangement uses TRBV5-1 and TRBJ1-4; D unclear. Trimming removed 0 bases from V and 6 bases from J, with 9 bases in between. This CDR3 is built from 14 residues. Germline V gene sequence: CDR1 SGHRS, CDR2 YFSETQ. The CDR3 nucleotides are TGCGCCAGCAGCTTGGGTTATTCGGATGAAAAACTGTTTTTT. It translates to CASSLGYSDEKLFF. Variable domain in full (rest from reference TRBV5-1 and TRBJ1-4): KAGVTQTPRYLIKTRGQQVTLSCSPISGHRSVSWYQQTPGQGLQFLFEYFSETQRNKGNFPGRFSGRQFSNSRSEMNVSTLELGDSALYLCASSLGYSDEKLFFGSGTQLSVL.

The CDR3 sequence is CASSSSGGREVDYEAFF. The DNA of the CDR3 is TGTGCCAGCAGTTCATCGGGGGGCAGGGAGGTGGACTATGAAGCTTTCTTT. The chain links TRBV6-2 or TRBV6-3 to TRBJ1-1; maybe TRBD1 (6 bases). The CDR3 contains 17 residues. Germline CDR1 and CDR2: MNHEY and SVGEGT. The V end lost 4 bases, the J end lost 7 bases, and 25 bases lay between the germline ends.

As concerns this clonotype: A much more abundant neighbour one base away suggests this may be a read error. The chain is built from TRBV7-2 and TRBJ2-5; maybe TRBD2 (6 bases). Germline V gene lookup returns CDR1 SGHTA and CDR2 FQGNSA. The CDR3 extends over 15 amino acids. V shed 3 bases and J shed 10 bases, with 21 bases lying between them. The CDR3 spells CASSLSRGSKGLQYF. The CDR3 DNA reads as TGTGCCAGCAGCTTGAGCCGGGGTTCAAAGGGACTCCAGTACTTC. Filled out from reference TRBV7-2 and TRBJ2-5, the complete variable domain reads GAGVSQSPSNKVTEKGKDVELRCDPISGHTALYWYRQSLGQGLEFLIYFQGNSAPDKSGLPSDRFSAERTGGSVSTLTIQRTQQEDSAVYLCASSLSRGSKGLQYFGPGTRLLVL.

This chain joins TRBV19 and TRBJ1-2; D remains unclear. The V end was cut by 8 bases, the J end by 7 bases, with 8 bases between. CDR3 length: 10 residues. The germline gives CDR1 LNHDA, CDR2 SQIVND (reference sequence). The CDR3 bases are TGTGCCAGTGGGCAAAGTGGCTACACCTTC. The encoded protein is CASGQSGYTF. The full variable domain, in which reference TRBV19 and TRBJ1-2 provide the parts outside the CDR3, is DGGITQSPKYLFRKEGQNVTLSCEQNLNHDAMYWYRQDPGQGLRLIYYSQIVNDFQKGDIAEGYSVSREKKESFPLTVTSAQKNPTAFYLCASGQSGYTFGSGTRLTVV.